The T cell receptor (beta chain) described here comes from a study of T cell responses to AZD1222 COVID-19 vaccine. The CDR3 totals 16 residues. Germline trimming cut 2 bases from V and 4 bases from J; bases unmatched to any gene: 1. Per germline, CDR1 KGHDR and CDR2 SFDVKD. Notes on this clone: The antigen is unknown.

Whole-study results and caveats: Increases in Spike-specific TCR breadth and depth were seen after two AZD1222 doses. Per reports, nearly half of all spike-specific TCRs target regions that are unmutated in variants.

Generated by immunoSEQ multiplex PCR, the TCRdb table keeps only in-frame clones and is missing some. The data contain roughly 140,000 clones, around nine tenths of them seen just once; the ten biggest clones take up less than 5.5%. The receptor was isolated from an adult in good health. This sample comprised peripheral blood, obtained on day 0 of AZD1222 vaccination. J is TRBJ2-1 and V is TRBV24-1; 13 bases are shared with TRBD2. The CDR3 DNA sequence: TGTGCCACCAGTGATTCGGGACTAGCGGGATACAATGAGCAGTTCTTC. This translates into CATSDSGLAGYNEQFF.